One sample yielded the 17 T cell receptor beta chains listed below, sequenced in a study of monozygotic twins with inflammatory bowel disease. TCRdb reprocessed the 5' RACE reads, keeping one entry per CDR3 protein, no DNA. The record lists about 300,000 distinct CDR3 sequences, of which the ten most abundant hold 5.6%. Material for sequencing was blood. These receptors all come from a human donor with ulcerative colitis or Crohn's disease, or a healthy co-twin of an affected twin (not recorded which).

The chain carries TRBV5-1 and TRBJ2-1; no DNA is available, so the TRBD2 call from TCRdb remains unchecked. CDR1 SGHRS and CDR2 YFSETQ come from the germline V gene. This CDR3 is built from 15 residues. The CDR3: CASRPTSGTYNEQFF.

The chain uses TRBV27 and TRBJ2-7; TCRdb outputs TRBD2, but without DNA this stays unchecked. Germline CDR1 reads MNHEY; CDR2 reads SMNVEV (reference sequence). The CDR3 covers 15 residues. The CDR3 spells CASRPGTSGKDEQYF.

CDR3 in amino acids: CASSEALIQGMGYEQYF. The V call is TRBV2, the J call TRBJ2-7; TCRdb reports TRBD1, a call that lacks DNA to check it against. The CDR3 runs to 17 residues. CDR1 is SNHLY and CDR2 is FYNNEI in the germline V gene.

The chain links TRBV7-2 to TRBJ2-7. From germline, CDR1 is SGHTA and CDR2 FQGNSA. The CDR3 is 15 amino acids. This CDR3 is CASSLQAGEVYEQYF.

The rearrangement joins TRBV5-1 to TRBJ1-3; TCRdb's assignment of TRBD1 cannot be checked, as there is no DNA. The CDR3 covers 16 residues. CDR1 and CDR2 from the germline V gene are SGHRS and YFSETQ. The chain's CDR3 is CASSSDRGRDGNTIYF.

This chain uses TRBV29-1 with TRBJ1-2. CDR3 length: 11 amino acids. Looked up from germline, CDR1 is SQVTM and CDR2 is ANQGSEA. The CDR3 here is CSVDLMYGYTF.

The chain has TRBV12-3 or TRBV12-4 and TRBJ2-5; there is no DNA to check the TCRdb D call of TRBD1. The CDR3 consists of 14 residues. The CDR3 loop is CASSPGQGGETQYF.

Here the CDR3 reads CASSPQGPFDGYTF. The chain recombines TRBV18 with TRBJ1-2; TCRdb gives TRBD1 as the D gene, but with no DNA this cannot be confirmed. Germline CDR1 is KGHSH and CDR2 is LQKENI. CDR3 length equals 14 residues.

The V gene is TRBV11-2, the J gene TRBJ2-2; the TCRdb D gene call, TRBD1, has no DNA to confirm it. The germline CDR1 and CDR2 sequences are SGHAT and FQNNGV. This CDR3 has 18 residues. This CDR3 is CASRERGPGQVNTGELFF.

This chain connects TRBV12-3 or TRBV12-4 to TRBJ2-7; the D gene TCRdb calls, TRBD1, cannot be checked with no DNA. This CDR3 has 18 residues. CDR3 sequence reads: CASSFLDRPGKSSYEQYF.

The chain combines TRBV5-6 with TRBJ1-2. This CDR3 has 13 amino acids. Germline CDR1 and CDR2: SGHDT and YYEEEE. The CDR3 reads CASGGTTLYGYTF.

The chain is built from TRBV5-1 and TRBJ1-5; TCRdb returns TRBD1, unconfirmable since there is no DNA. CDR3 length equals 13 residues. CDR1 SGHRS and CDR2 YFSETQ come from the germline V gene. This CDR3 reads CASSDRVGQPQHF.

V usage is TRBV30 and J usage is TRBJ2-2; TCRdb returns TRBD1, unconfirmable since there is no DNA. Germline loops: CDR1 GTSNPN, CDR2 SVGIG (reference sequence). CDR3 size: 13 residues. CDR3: CAWSTTGSGELFF.

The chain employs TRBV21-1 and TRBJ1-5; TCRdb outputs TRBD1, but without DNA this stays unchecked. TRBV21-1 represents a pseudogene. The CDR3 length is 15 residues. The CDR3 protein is CASSKIDPPDQPQHF.

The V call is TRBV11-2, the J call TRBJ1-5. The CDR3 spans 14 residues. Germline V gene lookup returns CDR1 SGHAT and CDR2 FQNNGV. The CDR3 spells CASSQKSGNQPQHF. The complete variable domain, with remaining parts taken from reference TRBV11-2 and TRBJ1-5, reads EAGVAQSPRYKIIEKRQSVAFWCNPISGHATLYWYQQILGQGPKLLIQFQNNGVVDDSQLPKDRFSAERLKGVDSTLKIQPAKLEDSAVYLCASSQKSGNQPQHFGDGTRLSIL.

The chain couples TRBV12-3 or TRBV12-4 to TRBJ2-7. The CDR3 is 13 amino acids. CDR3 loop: CASSSTTSNEQYF.

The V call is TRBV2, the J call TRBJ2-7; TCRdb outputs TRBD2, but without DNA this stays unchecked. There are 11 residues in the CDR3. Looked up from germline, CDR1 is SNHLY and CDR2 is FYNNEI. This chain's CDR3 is CASKSLYEQYF.